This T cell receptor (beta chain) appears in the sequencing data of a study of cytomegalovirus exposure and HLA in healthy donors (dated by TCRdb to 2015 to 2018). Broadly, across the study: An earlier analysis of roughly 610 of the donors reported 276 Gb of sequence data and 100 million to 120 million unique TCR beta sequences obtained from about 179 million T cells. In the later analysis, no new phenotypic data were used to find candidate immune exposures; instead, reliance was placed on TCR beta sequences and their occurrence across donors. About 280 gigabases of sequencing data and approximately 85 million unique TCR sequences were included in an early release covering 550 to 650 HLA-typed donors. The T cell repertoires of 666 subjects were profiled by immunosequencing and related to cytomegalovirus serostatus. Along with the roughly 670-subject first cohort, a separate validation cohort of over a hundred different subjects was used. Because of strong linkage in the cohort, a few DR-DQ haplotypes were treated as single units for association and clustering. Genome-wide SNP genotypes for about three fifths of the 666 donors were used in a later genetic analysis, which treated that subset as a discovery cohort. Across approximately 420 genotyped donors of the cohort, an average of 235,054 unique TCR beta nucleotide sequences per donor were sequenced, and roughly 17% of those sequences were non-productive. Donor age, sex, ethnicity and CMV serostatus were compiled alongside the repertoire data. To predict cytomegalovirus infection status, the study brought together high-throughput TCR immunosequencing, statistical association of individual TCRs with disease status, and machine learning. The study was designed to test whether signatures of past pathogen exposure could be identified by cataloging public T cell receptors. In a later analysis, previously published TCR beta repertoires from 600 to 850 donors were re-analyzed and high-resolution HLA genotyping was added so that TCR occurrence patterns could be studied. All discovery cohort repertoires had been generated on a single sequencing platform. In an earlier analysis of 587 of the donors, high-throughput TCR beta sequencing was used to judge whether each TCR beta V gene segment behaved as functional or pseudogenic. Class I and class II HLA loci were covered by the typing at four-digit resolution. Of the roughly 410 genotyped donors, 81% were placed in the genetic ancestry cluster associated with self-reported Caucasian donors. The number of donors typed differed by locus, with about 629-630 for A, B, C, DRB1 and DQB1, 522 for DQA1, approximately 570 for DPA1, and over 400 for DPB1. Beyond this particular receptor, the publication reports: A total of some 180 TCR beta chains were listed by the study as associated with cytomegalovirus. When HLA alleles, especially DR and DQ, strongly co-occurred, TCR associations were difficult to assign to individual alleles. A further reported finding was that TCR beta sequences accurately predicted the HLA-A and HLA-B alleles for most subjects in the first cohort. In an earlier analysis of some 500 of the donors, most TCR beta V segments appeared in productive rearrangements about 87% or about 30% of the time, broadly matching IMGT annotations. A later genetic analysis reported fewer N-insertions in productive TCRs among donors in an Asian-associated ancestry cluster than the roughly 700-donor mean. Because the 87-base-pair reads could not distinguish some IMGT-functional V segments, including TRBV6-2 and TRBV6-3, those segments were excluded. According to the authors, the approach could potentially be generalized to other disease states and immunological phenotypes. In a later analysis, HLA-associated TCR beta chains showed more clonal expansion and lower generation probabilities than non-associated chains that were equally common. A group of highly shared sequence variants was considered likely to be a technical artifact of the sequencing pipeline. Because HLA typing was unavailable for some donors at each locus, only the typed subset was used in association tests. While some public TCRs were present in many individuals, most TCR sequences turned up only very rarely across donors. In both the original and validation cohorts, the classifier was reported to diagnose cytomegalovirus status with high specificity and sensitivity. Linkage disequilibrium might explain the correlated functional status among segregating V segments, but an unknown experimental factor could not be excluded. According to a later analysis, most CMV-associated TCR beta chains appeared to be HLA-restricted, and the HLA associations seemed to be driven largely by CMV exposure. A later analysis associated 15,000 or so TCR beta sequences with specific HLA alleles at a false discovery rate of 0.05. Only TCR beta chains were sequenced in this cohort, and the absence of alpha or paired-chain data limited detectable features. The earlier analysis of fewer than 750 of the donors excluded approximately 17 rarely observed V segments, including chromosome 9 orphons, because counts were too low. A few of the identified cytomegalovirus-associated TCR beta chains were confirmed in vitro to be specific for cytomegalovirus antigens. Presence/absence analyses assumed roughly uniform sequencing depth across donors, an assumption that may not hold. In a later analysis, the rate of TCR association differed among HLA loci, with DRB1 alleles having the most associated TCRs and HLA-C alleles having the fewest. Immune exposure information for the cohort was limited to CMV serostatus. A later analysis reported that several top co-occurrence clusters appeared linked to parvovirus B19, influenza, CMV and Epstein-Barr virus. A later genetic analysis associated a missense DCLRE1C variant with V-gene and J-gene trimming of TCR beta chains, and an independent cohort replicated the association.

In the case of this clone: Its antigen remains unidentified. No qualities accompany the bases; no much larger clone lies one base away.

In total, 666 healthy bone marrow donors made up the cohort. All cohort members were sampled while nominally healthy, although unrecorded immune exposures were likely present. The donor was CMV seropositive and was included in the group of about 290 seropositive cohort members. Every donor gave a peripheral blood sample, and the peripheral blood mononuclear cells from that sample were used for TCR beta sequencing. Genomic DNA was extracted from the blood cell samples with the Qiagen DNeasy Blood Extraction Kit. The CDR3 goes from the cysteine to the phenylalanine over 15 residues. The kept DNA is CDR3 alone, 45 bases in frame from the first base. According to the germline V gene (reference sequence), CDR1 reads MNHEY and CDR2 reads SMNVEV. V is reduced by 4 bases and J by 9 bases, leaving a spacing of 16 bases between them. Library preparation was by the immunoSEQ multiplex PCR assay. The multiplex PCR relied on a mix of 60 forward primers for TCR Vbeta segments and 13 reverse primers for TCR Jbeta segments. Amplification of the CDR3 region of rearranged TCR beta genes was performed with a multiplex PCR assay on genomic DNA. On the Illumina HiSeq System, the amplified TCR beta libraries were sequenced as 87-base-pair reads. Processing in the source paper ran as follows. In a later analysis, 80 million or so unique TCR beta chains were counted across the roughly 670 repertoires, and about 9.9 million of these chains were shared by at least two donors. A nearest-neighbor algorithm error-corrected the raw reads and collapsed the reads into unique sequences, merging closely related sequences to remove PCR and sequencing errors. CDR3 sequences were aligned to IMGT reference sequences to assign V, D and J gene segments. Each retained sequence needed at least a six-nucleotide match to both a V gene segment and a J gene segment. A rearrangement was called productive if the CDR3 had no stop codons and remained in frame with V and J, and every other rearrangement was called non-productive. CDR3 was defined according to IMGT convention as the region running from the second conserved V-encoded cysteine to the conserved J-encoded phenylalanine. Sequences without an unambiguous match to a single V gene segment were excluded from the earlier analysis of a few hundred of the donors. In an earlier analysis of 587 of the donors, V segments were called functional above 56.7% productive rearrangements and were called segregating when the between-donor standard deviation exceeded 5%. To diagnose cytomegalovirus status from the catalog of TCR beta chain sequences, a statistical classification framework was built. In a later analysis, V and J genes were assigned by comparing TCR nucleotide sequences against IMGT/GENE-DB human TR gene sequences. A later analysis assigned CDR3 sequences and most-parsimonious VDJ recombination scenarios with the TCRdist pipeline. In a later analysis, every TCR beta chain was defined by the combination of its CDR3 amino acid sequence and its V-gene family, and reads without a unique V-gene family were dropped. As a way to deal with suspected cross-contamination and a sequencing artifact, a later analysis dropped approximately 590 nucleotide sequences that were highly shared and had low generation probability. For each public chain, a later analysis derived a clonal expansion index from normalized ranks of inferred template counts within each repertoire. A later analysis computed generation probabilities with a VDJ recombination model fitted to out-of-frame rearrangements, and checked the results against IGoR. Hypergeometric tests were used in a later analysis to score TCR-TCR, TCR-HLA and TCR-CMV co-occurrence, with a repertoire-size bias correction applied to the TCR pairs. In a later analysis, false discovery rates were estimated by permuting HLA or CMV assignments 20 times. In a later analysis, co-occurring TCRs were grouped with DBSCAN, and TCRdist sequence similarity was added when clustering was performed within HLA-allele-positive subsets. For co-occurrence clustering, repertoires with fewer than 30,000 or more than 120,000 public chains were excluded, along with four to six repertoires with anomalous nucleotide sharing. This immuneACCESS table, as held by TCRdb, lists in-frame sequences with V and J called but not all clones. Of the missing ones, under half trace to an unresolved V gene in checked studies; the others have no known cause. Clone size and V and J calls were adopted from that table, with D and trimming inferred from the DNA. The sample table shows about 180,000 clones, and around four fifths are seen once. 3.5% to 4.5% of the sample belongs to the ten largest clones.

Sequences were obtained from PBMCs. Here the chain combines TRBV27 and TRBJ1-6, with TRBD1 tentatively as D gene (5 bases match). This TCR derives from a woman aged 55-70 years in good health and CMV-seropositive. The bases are TGTGCCAGCAGTTGGGAGGGGTCAGTGGGTTCACCCCTCCACTTT. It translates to CASSWEGSVGSPLHF.